This T cell receptor (beta chain) was identified in a study of T cells after posttransplantation cyclophosphamide. Findings and limits, study-wide: After PTCy, TRB diversity resembled that of CNI/methotrexate controls. Donor CD8+ memory clones often dominated recipient blood repertoires at later times.

Assay: immunoSEQ multiplex PCR; the TCRdb copy retains only in-frame clones and omits some. In the table there are under 75,000 clones, approximately 92% of which are singletons. This CDR3 has 15 amino acids. V was trimmed by 2 bases and J by 4 bases, leaving 14 bases between them. Looked up from germline, CDR1 is LNHDA and CDR2 is SQIVND (reference sequence). On the day of bone marrow donation, the related graft donor provided peripheral blood. This clone was recorded only once. Its matching antigen is unknown. The chain recombines TRBV19 with TRBJ2-5; possibly TRBD1 or TRBD2 for D (6 bases each). The receptor comes from a woman in her thirties in good health and a related stem cell transplant donor. The sequenced sample consisted of PBMCs. The CDR3 here is CASSITGGLRETQYF. The CDR3 DNA reads TGTGCCAGTAGTATAACTGGGGGGCTTCGAGAGACCCAGTACTTC.